The 21 T cell receptor beta chains given below trace back to one sample, sequenced in a study of vaccination and CD4 T cells after COVID-19. Sequenced with the Oncomine TCR Beta short-read assay was DNA taken from cultured CD4+ T cells. TCRdb processed the PCR reads anew with MiXCR; each CDR3 protein has one entry. The table includes some 25,000 distinct CDR3 sequences, under 40% detected once. Regarding time point: late sampling 161 to 241 days after vaccination in a few convalescent patients. Treatment noted: approximately nine-day PBMC culture with coronavirus spike peptide pools or control peptides (ViraFEST assay). These receptors lack a known antigen. The sample was CD4+ T cells from blood, cultured in vitro, taken about 7 months after SARS-CoV-2 vaccination. The source is a human donor who had recovered from COVID-19.

The rearrangement uses TRBV7-8 and TRBJ1-1; no clear D. The V gene's germline CDR1 is SGHVS and CDR2 FQNEAQ. The CDR3 extends over 17 amino acids. V shed 6 bases and J shed 0 bases, with 20 bases lying between them. CDR3 in DNA: TGTGCCAGCAGTTTACTGTCTGGTTCAATTATGAACACTGAAGCTTTCTTT. Translation gives CASSLLSGSIMNTEAFF.

CDR3 loop: CASSRGGERQPQHF. The CDR3 coding sequence is TGTGCCAGCAGTCGGGGCGGGGAGAGGCAGCCCCAGCATTTT. The chain recombines TRBV28 with TRBJ1-5; D perhaps matches TRBD1 (5 bases). CDR3 length: 14 amino acids. Germline CDR1 MDHEN, CDR2 SYDVKM. V lost 5 bases and J 7 bases, leaving 15 bases between the germline ends.

V gene TRBV7-3 combines with J gene TRBJ2-7; 10 nucleotides agree with TRBD1. The CDR3 runs to 13 residues. Losses at the gene ends were 4 bases for V and 5 bases for J; bases not matched to a gene: 2. Germline CDR1 SGHTA, CDR2 FQGTGA. The CDR3 spells CASSSGTGDEQYF. DNA of the CDR3: TGTGCCAGCAGCTCCGGGACAGGGGACGAGCAGTACTTC.

V is TRBV6-1 and J is TRBJ2-5; 9 bases match TRBD1. CDR1 MNHNS and CDR2 SASEGT come from the germline V gene. The CDR3 covers 15 residues. Trimming cost V 6 bases and J 5 bases; bases outside gene matches: 10. The CDR3 region is CASSPGTGFSETQYF. The CDR3 DNA reads TGTGCCAGCAGCCCCGGGACAGGGTTCAGTGAGACCCAGTACTTC.

This sequence joins TRBV6-5 and TRBJ2-7, with 9 bases matching TRBD1. CDR3 length: 15 amino acids. Germline loops: CDR1 MNHEY, CDR2 SVGAGI. The V and J ends lost 0 bases and 5 bases, in that order; junction bases with no gene match: 5. The CDR3 DNA follows: TGTGCCAGCAGTTACTCGAGTAACAGGGGGCACGAGCAGTACTTC. This sequence encodes CASSYSSNRGHEQYF.

The chain recombines TRBV6-5 with TRBJ2-3, with D unclear. Trimming removed 3 bases at V and 4 bases at J, with 11 bases between. Germline CDR1 is MNHEY and CDR2 is SVGAGI. The CDR3 totals 14 residues. This CDR3 reads CASSYGRFSDTQYF. CDR3 DNA: TGTGCCAGCAGTTATGGCCGTTTCTCAGATACGCAGTATTTT.

This rearrangement joins TRBV4-2 to TRBJ2-7, with 7 bases aligning to TRBD1. Per germline, CDR1 LGHNA and CDR2 YNFKEQ. V shed 4 bases and J 0 bases; nucleotides not matched to a gene: 12. The CDR3 is 17 residues long. The CDR3 sequence: CASSPQTGTASSYEQYF. The CDR3 DNA reads as TGTGCCAGCAGCCCGCAAACCGGGACAGCGAGCTCCTACGAGCAGTACTTC.

V and J are TRBV7-2 and TRBJ1-6; D uncertain. Germline-derived CDR1 and CDR2 are SGHTA and FQGNSA. The CDR3 is made up of 12 amino acids. The V end was cut by 4 bases, the J end by 4 bases, with 2 bases between. DNA for the CDR3: TGTGCCAGCAGCTCGTATAATTCACCCCTCCACTTT. This sequence encodes CASSSYNSPLHF.

This chain uses TRBV20-1 with TRBJ2-1, with unresolved D. Trimming removed 3 bases from V and 0 bases from J, with 6 bases in between. The CDR3 is 13 amino acids. Per the germline V gene, CDR1 is DFQATT and CDR2 is SNEGSKA (reference sequence). CDR3 protein: CSASLSSYNEQFF. Written as DNA, the CDR3 is TGCAGTGCTAGCCTGAGCTCCTACAATGAGCAGTTCTTC.

The chain carries TRBV20-1 and TRBJ2-2; TRBD1 is a possible D gene (5 bases). The CDR3 has 17 residues. Germline CDR1 DFQATT, CDR2 SNEGSKA (reference sequence). Trimming pared 3 bases from V and 5 bases from J, leaving 22 bases between. The CDR3 DNA reads TGCAGTGCTAGGGACCCCCAGGCAGGGCCTCGTACCGGGGAGCTGTTTTTT. Protein product: CSARDPQAGPRTGELFF.

Only a few counts were recorded for this clonotype. The V and J genes are TRBV28 and TRBJ1-5, with D tentatively TRBD1 (5 bases). The CDR3 spans 15 residues. Trimming pared 6 bases from V and 1 base from J, leaving 13 bases between. Germline-derived CDR1 and CDR2 are MDHEN and SYDVKM. CDR3 amino acids: CASSPGGKSNQPQHF. Here the CDR3 DNA reads TGTGCCAGCAGCCCCGGGGGAAAGAGCAATCAGCCCCAGCATTTT. Supplemented by reference TRBV28 and TRBJ1-5, the full variable domain reads DVKVTQSSRYLVKRTGEKVFLECVQDMDHENMFWYRQDPGLGLRLIYFSYDVKMKEKGDIPEGYSVSREKKERFSLILESASTNQTSMYLCASSPGGKSNQPQHFGDGTRLSIL.

The chain employs TRBV7-3 and TRBJ2-3, with a weak D call TRBD2 (6 bases). The CDR3 contains 14 residues. V was cut by 1 base and J by 5 bases, with 10 bases left in between. Germline V gives CDR1 SGHTA, CDR2 FQGTGA. The CDR3 sequence: CASSLIGGLDTQYF. In DNA form, the CDR3 reads TGTGCCAGCAGCTTAATTGGAGGGTTAGATACGCAGTATTTT.

This clonotype has just a few counts. The chain's CDR3 is CSANPGGVSGYNEQFF. Here the CDR3 DNA reads TGCAGTGCTAACCCAGGTGGAGTGTCTGGCTACAATGAGCAGTTCTTC. This chain joins TRBV20-1 and TRBJ2-1, with D unresolved. Per the germline V gene, CDR1 is DFQATT and CDR2 is SNEGSKA (reference sequence). Trimming shortened V by 4 bases and J by 3 bases, and 19 bases separated the two germline ends. The CDR3 has 16 amino acids.

The gene calls are TRBV6-1 and TRBJ1-2; weak D call: TRBD1 (5 bases). This CDR3 has 13 amino acids. Trimming took 0 bases from V and 4 from J, leaving 6 bases between them. Germline CDR1 is MNHNS and CDR2 is SASEGT. CDR3 DNA: TGTGCCAGCAGTGAAGCTAGGGGCTATGGCTACACCTTC. This sequence encodes CASSEARGYGYTF.

A few counts support this clonotype. The rearrangement uses TRBV7-6 and TRBJ2-3; D call uncertain. Germline assignment: CDR1 SGHVS and CDR2 FNYEAQ. The length of the CDR3 is 16 residues. Trimming pared 0 bases from V and 4 bases from J, leaving 14 bases between. CDR3 coding DNA: TGTGCCAGCAGCTTAGCGGTCAGGTCCCCCCCAGATACGCAGTATTTT. Its protein product is CASSLAVRSPPDTQYF. Looking up the rest from reference TRBV7-6 and TRBJ2-3 gives the full variable domain: GAGVSQSPRYKVTKRGQDVALRCDPISGHVSLYWYRQALGQGPEFLTYFNYEAQQDKSGLPNDRFSAERPEGSISTLTIQRTEQRDSAMYRCASSLAVRSPPDTQYFGPGTRLTVL.

This clonotype appeared a few times. The chain links TRBV15 to TRBJ2-1; the match to TRBD2 covers 12 bases. Germline CDR1 and CDR2: LNHNV and YYDKDF (reference sequence). V lost 1 base to trimming and J lost 9 bases; unmatched junction nucleotides: 4. The CDR3 covers 15 residues. Written as DNA, the CDR3 is TGTGCCACCAGCAGAGTGACTAGCGGGAGACCTGAGCAGTTCTTC. Translated: CATSRVTSGRPEQFF. The entire variable domain, with the rest obtained from reference TRBV15 and TRBJ2-1, is as follows: DAMVIQNPRYQVTQFGKPVTLSCSQTLNHNVMYWYQQKSSQAPKLLFHYYDKDFNNEADTPDNFQSRRPNTSFCFLDIRSPGLGDTAMYLCATSRVTSGRPEQFFGPGTRLTVL.

A few counts support this clonotype. The V gene is TRBV7-9, the J gene TRBJ2-6; no clear D. V gave up 3 bases and J gave up 0 bases, with 3 bases separating them. The CDR3 contains 14 residues. The germline gives CDR1 SEHNR, CDR2 FQNEAQ (reference sequence). The CDR3 nucleotides are TGTGCCAGCAGCTTTACCTCTGGGGCCAACGTCCTGACTTTC. This encodes CASSFTSGANVLTF.

By share, this clonotype counts as medium-sized. V is TRBV20-1 and J is TRBJ2-2; D is undetermined. CDR1 and CDR2 (germline): DFQATT, SNEGSKA (reference sequence). V dropped 5 bases and J dropped 0 bases, with 4 bases sitting between them. The length of the CDR3 is 12 residues. The CDR3 DNA reads as TGCAGTGCTGCTACGAACACCGGGGAGCTGTTTTTT. It is translated as CSAATNTGELFF.

The rearrangement uses TRBV20-1 and TRBJ2-3; 10 bases are a match to TRBD2. CDR1 DFQATT and CDR2 SNEGSKA come from the germline V gene (reference sequence). CDR3 length equals 16 residues. After removal of 0 bases from V and 4 bases from J, the junction contained 7 bases not matched to a gene. CDR3 sequence: CSARDLSSGSPDTQYF. The CDR3 DNA reads TGCAGTGCTAGAGATCTGTCTAGCGGGAGCCCAGATACGCAGTATTTT.

The CDR3 bases are TGCAGTGCTAGGGGTCGGTCGCGGCAAGCCTACGAGCAGTACTTC. This sequence encodes CSARGRSRQAYEQYF. V usage is TRBV20-1 and J usage is TRBJ2-7; no reliable D call. The germline V and J ends were trimmed by 3 bases and 2 bases, with 17 bases remaining between them. Looked up from germline, CDR1 is DFQATT and CDR2 is SNEGSKA (reference sequence). The CDR3 totals 15 residues.

The CDR3 is CSADLGWPNNEQFF. The CDR3, as DNA: TGCAGTGCCGACCTGGGATGGCCAAACAATGAGCAGTTCTTC. The chain joins TRBV20-1 to TRBJ2-1, with D hard to call. The CDR3 sequence is 14 residues long. The V and J ends lost 6 bases and 5 bases respectively, with 17 bases between them. CDR1 is DFQATT, CDR2 SNEGSKA, per germline (reference sequence).